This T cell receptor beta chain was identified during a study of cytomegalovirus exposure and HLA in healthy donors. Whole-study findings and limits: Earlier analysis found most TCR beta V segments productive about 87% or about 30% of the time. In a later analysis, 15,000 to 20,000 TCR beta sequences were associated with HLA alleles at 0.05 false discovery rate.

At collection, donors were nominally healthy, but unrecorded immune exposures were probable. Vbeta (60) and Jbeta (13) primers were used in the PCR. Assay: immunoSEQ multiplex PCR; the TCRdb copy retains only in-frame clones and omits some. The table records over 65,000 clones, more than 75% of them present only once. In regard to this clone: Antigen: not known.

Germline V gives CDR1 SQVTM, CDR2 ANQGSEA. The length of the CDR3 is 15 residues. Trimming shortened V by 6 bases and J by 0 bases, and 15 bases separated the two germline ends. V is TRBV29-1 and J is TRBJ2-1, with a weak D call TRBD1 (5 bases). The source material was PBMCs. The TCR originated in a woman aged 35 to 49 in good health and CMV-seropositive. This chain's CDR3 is CSVPTETSSYNEQFF. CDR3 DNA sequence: TGCAGCGTCCCGACAGAAACCAGCTCCTACAATGAGCAGTTCTTC.